This T cell receptor beta chain is from a study of tumour-infiltrating T cells in Burkitt lymphoma. Study at large: All epidemiological Burkitt lymphoma subtypes were represented in the cohort.

CDR1 and CDR2 from the germline V gene are SGDLS and YYNGEE. The CDR3 has 15 amino acids. V lost 0 bases to trimming and J lost 4 bases, with 12 bases between them. Libraries were prepared by immunoSEQ multiplex PCR; TCRdb keeps only in-frame clonotypes and omits some of them. Found here are over a thousand clones, more than 98% of them singletons; the top ten hold roughly 1.3%. V is TRBV9 and J is TRBJ2-3; the D call may be TRBD1 or TRBD2 (5 bases each). The origin of this receptor is a human donor with Burkitt lymphoma. The sample taken for sequencing was tumor tissue. The CDR3 here is CASSVVEGYPDTQYF. CDR3 sequence (DNA): TGTGCCAGCAGCGTAGTTGAGGGGTACCCAGATACGCAGTATTTT.